These 18 T cell receptor beta chains share one sample of origin, sequenced in a study of T cells in Graves' hyperthyroidism and ophthalmopathy. Authors of the study amplified TCR beta CDR3 regions from RNA transcripts. Primed by the HTBI set, a first-round RT-PCR was run on the TCR CDR3. MiXCR, run by TCRdb on the multiplex PCR reads, gives a single entry per CDR3 protein. The data contain approximately 490,000 distinct CDR3 sequences, around a fifth of them singletons. Sequencing used blood. Source of these receptors: a woman in her seventies with Graves' ophthalmopathy.

The chain couples TRBV10-3 to TRBJ1-2; perhaps TRBD1 as D (6 bases). This CDR3 is built from 13 residues. From germline, CDR1 is ENHRY and CDR2 SYGVKD. Trimming cost V 2 bases and J 4 bases, with 8 bases left between them. The chain's CDR3 is CAISEKGGYGYTF. The CDR3 DNA follows: TGTGCCATCAGTGAGAAAGGGGGCTATGGCTACACCTTC.

This clonotype has just a few counts. The chain links TRBV27 to TRBJ2-7; tentative D call: TRBD2 (6 bases). Germline CDR1 reads MNHEY; CDR2 reads SMNVEV (reference sequence). The CDR3 covers 15 residues. V lost 6 bases to trimming and J lost 3 bases, with 18 bases between them. The CDR3 loop is CASSSPGTFYYEQYF. The CDR3 DNA is TGTGCCAGCAGCTCCCCGGGGACTTTTTACTACGAGCAGTACTTC.

This clonotype was detected a few times. The genes are TRBV6-1 and TRBJ2-1; no reliable D call. Trimming stripped 6 bases from V and 3 bases from J, with 12 bases between. This CDR3 has 14 residues. CDR1 and CDR2 from the germline V gene are MNHNS and SASEGT. CDR3 sequence reads: CASSEPPSYNEQFF. The CDR3 nucleotides read TGTGCCAGCAGCGAGCCCCCAAGCTACAATGAGCAGTTCTTC.

This clonotype was seen many times. This rearrangement joins TRBV6-5 to TRBJ2-7, with D maybe TRBD1 (7 bases). This CDR3 has 16 residues. Germline CDR1 reads MNHEY; CDR2 reads SVGAGI. Deletions cut 2 bases from V and 2 bases from J, with 16 bases between. This CDR3 is CASSYRRGVFPYEQYF. The DNA for the CDR3 is TGTGCCAGCAGTTACCGCAGGGGGGTGTTCCCCTACGAGCAGTACTTC.

The sample holds a few counts of this clonotype. The CDR3: CASSLGGAQGGYTF. The CDR3 DNA sequence: TGCGCCAGCAGCCTGGGGGGGGCGCAAGGTGGCTACACCTTC. The chain joins TRBV4-1 to TRBJ1-2; tentative D call: TRBD1 (6 bases). V was shortened by 4 bases and J by 7 bases, with 16 bases between the two germline ends. This CDR3 contains 14 residues. Germline assignment: CDR1 MGHRA and CDR2 YSYEKL.

This chain links TRBV5-1 with TRBJ1-4, with no clear D. The V and J ends lost 7 bases and 0 bases respectively, with 7 bases between them. The CDR3 totals 13 residues. CDR1 and CDR2 from the germline V gene are SGHRS and YFSETQ. CDR3 bases: TGCGCCAGCCGCCTCGCAACTAATGAAAAACTGTTTTTT. It translates to CASRLATNEKLFF.

The chain employs TRBV3-1 and TRBJ1-4, with D tentatively TRBD1 (5 bases). This CDR3 has 15 amino acids. V was cut by 7 bases and J by 5 bases, with 17 bases left in between. The germline CDR1 and CDR2 sequences are LGHDT and YNNKEL (reference sequence). In DNA form, the CDR3 reads TGTGCCAGCAACCTGAGAGGGACTGGGAATGAAAAACTGTTTTTT. As protein: CASNLRGTGNEKLFF.

This clonotype was counted at least ten times. The chain employs TRBV11-2 and TRBJ2-5, with no clear D. The CDR3 extends over 17 amino acids. Per the germline V gene, CDR1 is SGHAT and CDR2 is FQNNGV. V gave up 5 bases and J gave up 4 bases, with 23 bases separating them. In nucleotides, the CDR3 is TGTGCCAGCAGCAGGATAGCAAGGAGTAGAGGCGGAGAGACCCAGTACTTC. Amino acids: CASSRIARSRGGETQYF.

The table lists this clonotype with many counts. V gene TRBV2 combines with J gene TRBJ2-1; a possible D gene is TRBD2 (6 bases). This CDR3 region has 15 residues. V lost 7 bases and J 0 bases, leaving 13 bases between the germline ends. From germline, CDR1 is SNHLY and CDR2 FYNNEI. In DNA form, the CDR3 reads TGTGCCAGCACTTCGACTAGGCTCTCCTACAATGAGCAGTTCTTC. Translated: CASTSTRLSYNEQFF.

For this clonotype: One end of the junction does not line up with germline, which may come from a read error. V is TRBV11-2 and J is TRBJ2-2; the D gene is possibly TRBD2 (6 bases). The CDR3 extends over 17 amino acids. Germline assignment: CDR1 SGHAT and CDR2 FQNNGV. The CDR3 loop reads CVSSLAVPLKNTGELFF. The CDR3 coding sequence is TGTGTCAGCAGCTTAGCGGTCCCCCTCAAAAACACCGGGGAGCTGTTTTTT.

This clonotype came up a few times. The chain carries TRBV5-1 and TRBJ2-7; 11 bases are a match to TRBD2. With V trimmed by 2 bases and J by 4 bases, 8 bases remained unmatched. This CDR3 is 16 amino acids long. Germline-derived CDR1 and CDR2 are SGHRS and YFSETQ. CDR3 amino acids: CASSLLLAGGGYEQYF. The CDR3 coding sequence is TGCGCCAGCAGCTTACTGCTAGCGGGAGGAGGGTACGAGCAGTACTTC.

There are a few counts of this clonotype. The J gene is TRBJ2-5, the V gene TRBV27; 13 bases are shared with TRBD2. The CDR3 is 18 residues long. From germline, CDR1 is MNHEY and CDR2 SMNVEV (reference sequence). Trimming took 4 bases from V and 5 from J; bases not matched to a gene: 13. The CDR3 here is CASSSIRLLAGGQETQYF. The CDR3 DNA reads as TGTGCCAGCAGTTCCATCAGGTTACTAGCGGGAGGGCAGGAGACCCAGTACTTC.

There are many counts of this clonotype. This chain uses TRBV12-3 or TRBV12-4 with TRBJ1-1, with D unresolved. The V end lost 6 bases, the J end lost 2 bases, and 16 bases lay between the germline ends. This CDR3 has 15 residues. The CDR3 sequence: CASRNSNKRNTEAFF. DNA for the CDR3: TGTGCCAGCAGAAACAGCAATAAACGAAACACTGAAGCTTTCTTT.

This clonotype was detected ten times or more. CDR3 protein: CASSRLAGGHEQYF. As DNA, the CDR3 is TGTGCCAGCAGCCGACTAGCGGGAGGCCACGAGCAGTACTTC. The chain links TRBV6-2 or TRBV6-3 to TRBJ2-7, with 13 bases lining up with TRBD2. Germline lookup yields CDR1 MNHEY and CDR2 SVGEGT. V gave up 6 bases and J gave up 5 bases; unmatched junction bases: 4. CDR3 length: 14 amino acids.

This clonotype was seen only a few times. The CDR3 loop is CSARGLLSSYNEQFF. The CDR3 DNA is TGCAGTGCTAGAGGACTCCTGAGCTCCTACAATGAGCAGTTCTTC. The chain couples TRBV20-1 to TRBJ2-1; D call uncertain. The CDR3 is 15 amino acids. Trimming removed 1 base from V and 0 bases from J, with 10 bases in between. The germline V gene has CDR1 DFQATT and CDR2 SNEGSKA (reference sequence).

The chain employs TRBV19 and TRBJ2-3, with 7 bases lining up with TRBD2. Per the germline V gene, CDR1 is LNHDA and CDR2 is SQIVND (reference sequence). This CDR3 contains 15 residues. J gave up 6 bases and V 2 bases, and 8 bases lay outside the gene matches. CDR3 residues: CASSIRLAVSDTQYF. CDR3 bases: TGTGCCAGTAGTATAAGACTAGCCGTTTCGGATACGCAGTATTTT.

There are a few counts of this clonotype. This chain joins TRBV12-3 or TRBV12-4 and TRBJ1-1; tentative D call: TRBD1 (5 bases). The CDR3 length is 19 residues. V lost 3 bases to trimming and J lost 3 bases, with 26 bases between them. CDR3 region: CASSLYRGGTAGMDTEAFF. Written as DNA, the CDR3 is TGTGCCAGCAGTTTGTATCGCGGCGGGACCGCCGGAATGGACACTGAAGCTTTCTTT.

This clonotype has a handful of counts. V and J are TRBV6-1 and TRBJ1-6; weak D call: TRBD1 (5 bases). Germline CDR1 and CDR2: MNHNS and SASEGT. The CDR3 is 17 residues long. Trimming took 6 bases from V and 0 from J, leaving 15 bases between them. The DNA of the CDR3 is TGTGCCAGCAGGGCCGGGGCTGAGAGCTCCTATAATTCACCCCTCCACTTT. Translated, it gives CASRAGAESSYNSPLHF.